This T cell receptor beta chain emerged from a study of cytomegalovirus exposure and HLA in healthy donors. Looking at the study overall: Drawn from HLA-typed donors, approximately 85 million unique TCRs were held in an early data release.

The PCR employed 60 Vbeta primers together with 13 Jbeta primers. Sequencing used immunoSEQ multiplex PCR; TCRdb keeps in-frame clones, though not all of them. The sample records some 120,000 clones, around 84% being singletons. General study results and limits: The study labeled 164 TCR beta chains cytomegalovirus-associated. Rare TCR sequences predominated, though certain public TCRs were found in many donors.

Germline lookup yields CDR1 MNHNY and CDR2 SVGAGI (reference sequence). This CDR3 contains 14 residues. V lost 0 bases, J lost 3 bases, and 9 bases lay in between. In its sample, this clone was seen a few times. Its matching antigen is unknown. The sequencing input was PBMCs. The chain recombines TRBV6-6 with TRBJ2-7, with no clear D. The source is a man aged 18-30 years in good health and CMV-seronegative. CDR3 nucleotides: TGTGCCAGCAGTTACTCGTCAGAAATCTACGAGCAGTACTTC. Amino acids: CASSYSSEIYEQYF.